The next 8 T cell receptor beta chains were all read from a single sample in a study of PD-1 blockade in mismatch repair-deficient tumors. Profiled with immunoSEQ multiplex PCR; TCRdb holds only in-frame clones, not every one. Among some 100,000 clones listed, 70% to 85% were seen once. The source material was peripheral blood, sampled approximately 35 weeks after starting pembrolizumab. Every receptor here comes from an adult with mismatch repair-deficient cancer.

The chain carries TRBV7-8 and TRBJ1-4, with D possibly TRBD1 on 5 matching bases. CDR1 and CDR2 from the germline V gene are SGHVS and FQNEAQ. With 3 bases removed from V and 8 bases from J, the gap between germline ends came to 10 bases. This CDR3 has 13 residues. CDR3 nucleotide sequence: TGTGCCAGCAGCTTGGACCGGGGGGAAAAACTGTTTTTT. It is translated as CASSLDRGEKLFF.

This sequence joins TRBV10-3 and TRBJ2-1; 8 bases align to TRBD1. This CDR3 region has 14 residues. The junction had 13 bases not matched to a gene; V was cut back by 10 bases and J by 8 bases. From germline, CDR1 is ENHRY and CDR2 SYGVKD. The CDR3: CASEQGVGGDEQFF. The CDR3 DNA is TGTGCCAGCGAACAGGGGGTCGGAGGCGATGAGCAGTTCTTC.

CDR3 amino acids: CAWGLAGGYEQYF. As DNA, the CDR3 is TGTGCCTGGGGACTAGCGGGAGGGTACGAGCAGTACTTC. The V and J genes are TRBV30 and TRBJ2-7, with 15 positions matching TRBD2. Germline V gives CDR1 GTSNPN, CDR2 SVGIG (reference sequence). The CDR3 contains 13 residues. With 5 bases clipped from V and 4 bases from J, the junction kept 0 bases outside the gene matches.

This clone was observed many times. The chain carries TRBV2 and TRBJ1-2; tentative D call: TRBD1 (6 bases). V lost 7 bases to trimming and J lost 8 bases, with 20 bases between them. This CDR3 comprises 14 residues. CDR1 and CDR2 (germline): SNHLY, FYNNEI. Here the CDR3 DNA reads TGTGCCAGCAAACCGGACGGGGGGGCCCCGGGCTACACCTTC. Its protein product is CASKPDGGAPGYTF.

This chain uses TRBV12-5 with TRBJ2-3, with D tentatively TRBD1 (5 bases). The CDR3 has 15 residues. V was shortened by 6 bases and J by 0 bases, with 13 bases between the two germline ends. CDR1 and CDR2 (germline): LGHNT, FRNRAP. The chain's CDR3 is CASGARPGSTDTQYF. In nucleotides, the CDR3 is TGTGCTAGTGGAGCCCGTCCAGGGAGCACAGATACGCAGTATTTT.

The J gene is TRBJ2-3, the V gene TRBV28; 7 positions match TRBD1. This CDR3 has 16 amino acids. Looked up from germline, CDR1 is MDHEN and CDR2 is SYDVKM. After removal of 4 bases from V and 3 bases from J, the junction contained 10 bases not matched to a gene. DNA for the CDR3: TGTGCCAGCAGTTCCTACTACAGGGGTAGGACAGATACGCAGTATTTT. Translating it yields CASSSYYRGRTDTQYF. Complete variable domain (other parts from reference TRBV28 and TRBJ2-3): DVKVTQSSRYLVKRTGEKVFLECVQDMDHENMFWYRQDPGLGLRLIYFSYDVKMKEKGDIPEGYSVSREKKERFSLILESASTNQTSMYLCASSSYYRGRTDTQYFGPGTRLTVL.

The CDR3 region has the DNA TGTGCCAGTGTTTCCGGGACAGGGGTACAAGAGACCCAGTACTTC. The encoded protein is CASVSGTGVQETQYF. This rearrangement joins TRBV2 to TRBJ2-5; the match to TRBD1 covers 10 bases. With 9 bases clipped from V and 2 bases from J, the junction kept 9 bases outside the gene matches. The CDR3 has 15 amino acids. The germline CDR1 and CDR2 sequences are SNHLY and FYNNEI.

V gene TRBV7-8 combines with J gene TRBJ1-3, with no clear D. This CDR3 is 14 amino acids long. Deletions cut 1 base from V and 2 bases from J, with 6 bases between. CDR1 and CDR2 from the germline V gene are SGHVS and FQNEAQ. This CDR3 reads CASSLGPAGNTIYF. CDR3 DNA: TGTGCCAGCAGCTTAGGTCCTGCTGGAAACACCATATATTTT.